Listed below are T cell receptor beta chains from one sample, sequenced in a study of blood T cell repertoires in COVID-19. Sequencing was performed with immunoSEQ multiplex PCR; in TCRdb, only in-frame clones are kept and a portion is missing. Among 370,000 or so clones listed, roughly 77% were seen once. Sequenced material: peripheral blood. The receptor source for this set is a human donor with acute or convalescent COVID-19. The donor label of this sample is uncertain. Each CDR3 is given with its conserved first and last residue. The D gene is left open where the match is weak. Clone size appears in some rows only: once, few, many, or a class for an expanded clone.

TRBD1	.	TRBJ2-7	TRBV28	CASSEDRGIDEQYF	TGTGCCAGCAGTGAGGACAGGGGGATCGACGAGCAGTACTTC
.	.	TRBJ1-2	TRBV4-1	CASSQGGGFYGYTF	TGCGCCAGCAGCCAAGGGGGAGGCTTCTATGGCTACACCTTC
.	.	TRBJ1-4	TRBV28	CASSSGSEKLFF	TGTGCCAGCAGCAGTGGGAGTGAAAAACTGTTTTTT
.	.	TRBJ2-6	TRBV21-1	CARSGTGCSGANVLTF	TGTGCCCGTTCCGGGACAGGGTGTTCTGGGGCCAACGTCCTGACTTTC
TRBD1	.	TRBJ1-6	TRBV5-1	CASSPTDRGPLHF	TGCGCCAGCAGCCCAACGGACAGGGGGCCTCTCCACTTT
.	.	TRBJ1-1	TRBV5-1	CASSLGTLGNTEAFF	TGCGCCAGCAGCTTGGGGACTTTGGGGAACACTGAAGCTTTCTTT
TRBD1	.	TRBJ1-1	TRBV2	CASKGPQGARTEAFF	TGTGCCAGCAAGGGACCGCAGGGGGCGCGGACTGAAGCTTTCTTT
.	once	TRBJ2-5	TRBV5-1	CASSLVPGAQETQYF	TGCGCCAGCAGCTTGGTTCCGGGAGCCCAAGAGACCCAGTACTTC
TRBD1	.	TRBJ1-5	TRBV2	CASSDGGNYRGSNQPQHF	TGTGCCAGCAGTGATGGGGGGAACTACAGGGGGAGCAATCAGCCCCAGCATTTT
TRBD1	few	TRBJ1-5	TRBV7-8	CASSSDRVDQPQHF	TGTGCCAGCAGCTCGGACAGGGTAGATCAGCCCCAGCATTTT
.	.	TRBJ1-3	TRBV11-2	CASSFYSGNTIYF	TGTGCCAGCAGCTTTTACTCTGGAAACACCATATATTTT
TRBD1	.	TRBJ1-6	TRBV7-2	CASSPGQYNSPLHF	TGTGCCAGCAGCCCGGGACAGTATAATTCACCCCTCCACTTT
TRBD1	few	TRBJ1-4	TRBV27	CASSLRGLGKLFF	TGTGCCAGCAGTTTAAGGGGGCTGGGAAAACTGTTTTTT
.	.	TRBJ1-5	TRBV30	CAWSAGINQPQHF	TGTGCCTGGAGTGCAGGGATCAATCAGCCCCAGCATTTT
TRBD1	.	TRBJ1-2	TRBV9	CASSATGAGGYTF	TGTGCCAGCAGCGCGACAGGGGCCGGTGGCTACACCTTC
.	.	TRBJ1-1	TRBV10-2	CASSDSATEAFF	TGCGCCAGCAGTGACAGCGCCACTGAAGCTTTCTTT
.	.	TRBJ1-4	TRBV9	CASSVAPGTGEIRYF	.
TRBD2	.	TRBJ2-1	TRBV5-1	CASSLAGGPWNEQFF	TGCGCCAGCAGCTTAGCGGGAGGGCCGTGGAATGAGCAGTTCTTC
.	.	TRBJ1-1	TRBV3-1/TRBV3-2	CASSRQEKNTEAFF	TGTGCCAGCAGTCGACAGGAAAAGAACACTGAAGCTTTCTTT
.	once	TRBJ1-5	TRBV6-6	CASSQRQTRNSNQPQHF	TGTGCCAGCAGTCAGCGACAGACGAGAAATAGCAATCAGCCCCAGCATTTT
.	.	TRBJ1-3	TRBV6-2/TRBV6-3	CASSYRPGGGNTIYF	TGTGCCAGCAGTTACCGGCCGGGTGGTGGAAACACCATATATTTT
.	.	TRBJ1-1	TRBV13	CASSLEAGAYTEAFF	TGTGCCAGCAGCTTAGAAGCGGGGGCGTACACTGAAGCTTTCTTT
TRBD1	few	TRBJ1-2	TRBV28	CASRPPDRVAGYTF	TGTGCCAGCAGGCCCCCGGACAGGGTAGCGGGCTACACCTTC
.	.	TRBJ1-2	TRBV29-1	CSGMTDYGYTF	TGCAGCGGTATGACAGATTATGGCTACACCTTC
.	.	TRBJ1-2	TRBV5-1	CASSFGEAGYGYTF	TGCGCCAGCAGCTTCGGGGAGGCGGGCTATGGCTACACCTTC
TRBD1	.	TRBJ1-6	TRBV2	CASSRDSSYNSPLHF	TGTGCCAGCAGCCGGGACAGCTCCTATAATTCACCCCTCCACTTT
TRBD1	few	TRBJ1-6	TRBV6-1	CASSEQDRVTSPLHF	TGTGCCAGCAGTGAACAAGACAGGGTAACTTCACCCCTCCACTTT
.	few	TRBJ1-5	TRBV19	CASSNDRLPQPQHF	TGTGCCAGTAGTAACGACAGGTTGCCTCAGCCCCAGCATTTT
.	.	TRBJ2-3	TRBV29-1	CSVESGTDTQYF	TGCAGCGTTGAATCGGGGACAGATACGCAGTATTTT
TRBD1	.	TRBJ1-2	TRBV18	CASSPGTGAGYTF	TGTGCCAGCTCTCCCGGGACAGGGGCCGGCTACACCTTC
TRBD1	.	TRBJ1-6	TRBV6-5	CASMGQISYNSPLHF	TGTGCCAGCATGGGACAGATCTCCTATAATTCACCCCTCCACTTT
TRBD1	.	TRBJ2-3	TRBV3-1/TRBV3-2	CASRRGPDRARQYF	TGTGCAAGCCGAAGGGGACCCGACAGGGCCAGGCAGTATTTT
.	.	TRBJ1-2	TRBV19	CASSRTENYGYTF	TGTGCCAGTAGCCGGACAGAAAACTATGGCTACACCTTC
.	once	TRBJ2-7	TRBV14	CASSPGRLAYEQYF	TGTGCCAGCAGTCCAGGGAGGCTCGCCTACGAGCAGTACTTC
.	.	TRBJ1-6	TRBV18	CASSPKSAYNSPLHF	TGTGCCAGCTCACCAAAGAGCGCATATAATTCACCCCTCCACTTT
TRBD1	.	TRBJ2-5	TRBV4-2	CASSQDGGTGALWQETQYF	TGTGCCAGCAGCCAAGATGGAGGGACAGGGGCCCTGTGGCAAGAGACCCAGTACTTC
.	.	TRBJ1-5	TRBV28	CASSLDQGRRRNQPQHF	TGTGCCAGCAGTTTGGACCAGGGGCGTCGGCGCAATCAGCCCCAGCATTTT
.	.	TRBJ1-2	TRBV10-1	CASLVARVADYGYTF	TGCGCCAGCCTGGTCGCGCGGGTAGCTGACTATGGCTACACCTTC
TRBD1	.	TRBJ1-3	TRBV5-6	CASSLVRDRGPGNTIYF	TGTGCCAGCAGCTTGGTCCGGGACAGGGGGCCTGGAAACACCATATATTTT
.	.	TRBJ1-1	TRBV7-2	CASSQRRGSTEAFF	TGTGCCAGCAGCCAGCGAAGGGGTTCCACTGAAGCTTTCTTT
TRBD2	.	TRBJ2-1	TRBV5-4	CASSSRGGANEQFF	TGTGCCAGCAGTTCACGCGGGGGGGCCAATGAGCAGTTCTTC
.	.	TRBJ1-2	TRBV5-5	CASSFQGDYGYTF	TGTGCCAGCAGCTTCCAGGGTGACTATGGCTACACCTTC
TRBD1	few	TRBJ2-1	TRBV18	CASYSRGTNNEQFF	TGTGCCAGCTATTCCAGGGGGACGAACAATGAGCAGTTCTTC